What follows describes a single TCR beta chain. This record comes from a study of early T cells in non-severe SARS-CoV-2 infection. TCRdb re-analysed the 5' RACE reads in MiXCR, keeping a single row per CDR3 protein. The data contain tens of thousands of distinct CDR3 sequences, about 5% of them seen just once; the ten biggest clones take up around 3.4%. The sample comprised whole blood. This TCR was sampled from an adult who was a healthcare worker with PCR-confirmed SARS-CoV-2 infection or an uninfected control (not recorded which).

CDR3 protein: CASSSPGGSNQPQHF. The DNA for the CDR3 is TGTGCCAGCAGCTCCCCTGGGGGGAGCAATCAGCCCCAGCATTTT. The chain employs TRBV7-9 and TRBJ1-5; D possibly corresponds to TRBD1 (5 bases). V was pared by 4 bases and J by 1 base, with 11 bases between. CDR3 length equals 15 residues. Germline-derived CDR1 and CDR2 are SEHNR and FQNEAQ (reference sequence).